What follows are 24 T cell receptor beta chains derived from one specimen sequenced in a study of blood T cell repertoires in COVID-19. Sequencing was performed with immunoSEQ multiplex PCR; in TCRdb, only in-frame clones are kept and a portion is missing. The repertoire holds 40,000 to 55,000 clones, with 83% as singletons. The source material was peripheral blood. The receptors were gathered from a man in his forties with acute or convalescent COVID-19.

The chain combines TRBV9 with TRBJ1-1, with unresolved D. Trimming took 4 bases from V and 0 from J, leaving 13 bases between them. The CDR3 has 15 residues. Germline lookup yields CDR1 SGDLS and CDR2 YYNGEE. The CDR3 spells CASSRTGLLNTEAFF. The CDR3 bases are TGTGCCAGCAGCAGAACCGGACTGTTGAACACTGAAGCTTTCTTT.

The rearrangement uses TRBV27 and TRBJ1-1, with D perhaps TRBD1 (6 bases). The germline V gene encodes CDR1 MNHEY and CDR2 SMNVEV (reference sequence). The CDR3 totals 16 residues. V was shortened by 4 bases and J by 1 base, with 16 bases between the two germline ends. The CDR3 protein is CASSSVGGGGNTEAFF. The CDR3 DNA reads TGTGCCAGCAGTTCTGTAGGCGGGGGCGGGAACACTGAAGCTTTCTTT.

The chain recombines TRBV30 with TRBJ1-2, with 7 nucleotides matching TRBD1. Germline V CDR1 and CDR2: GTSNPN, SVGIG (reference sequence). The J segment lost 8 bases and the V segment lost 0 bases, leaving 9 bases of the junction unmatched. The CDR3 loop spans 14 amino acids. The CDR3 nucleotides read TGTGCCTGGAGTGTTCGAGGGGGCCTGGGAGGCTACACCTTC. Translated, it gives CAWSVRGGLGGYTF.

The chain carries TRBV19 and TRBJ2-7; TRBD1 matches at 11 bases. CDR1 and CDR2 from the germline V gene are LNHDA and SQIVND (reference sequence). V shed 6 bases, J shed 4 bases, and the junction held 2 bases outside the gene matches. The CDR3 totals 13 residues. The CDR3 DNA follows: TGTGCCAGTAGCCGGGACAGGGGGTACGAGCAGTACTTC. As protein: CASSRDRGYEQYF. Looking up the rest from reference TRBV19 and TRBJ2-7 gives the full variable domain: DGGITQSPKYLFRKEGQNVTLSCEQNLNHDAMYWYRQDPGQGLRLIYYSQIVNDFQKGDIAEGYSVSREKKESFPLTVTSAQKNPTAFYLCASSRDRGYEQYFGPGTRLTVT.

This clone is labeled as medium-sized. The chain uses TRBV5-1 and TRBJ1-2, with 7 bases identical to TRBD1. CDR1 and CDR2 from the germline V gene are SGHRS and YFSETQ. This CDR3 spans 14 amino acids. Trimming cost V 4 bases and J 6 bases; bases outside gene matches: 9. The chain's CDR3 is CASSPGQQLHGYTF. CDR3 in DNA: TGCGCCAGCAGCCCGGGACAGCAACTGCATGGCTACACCTTC.

V is TRBV4-2 and J is TRBJ2-2, with D uncertain. Germline V CDR1 and CDR2: LGHNA, YNFKEQ. Trimming pared 0 bases from V and 6 bases from J, leaving 8 bases between. This CDR3 contains 14 residues. CDR3: CASSQDRFSGELFF. The CDR3 nucleotides are TGTGCCAGCAGCCAAGATCGGTTCTCCGGGGAGCTGTTTTTT.

This clone was recorded a few times. The chain is built from TRBV5-1 and TRBJ1-2, with D hard to call. This CDR3 is 14 amino acids long. Trimming removed 6 bases from V and 2 bases from J, with 14 bases in between. Germline loops: CDR1 SGHRS, CDR2 YFSETQ. The CDR3 loop is CASTFRTPNYGYTF. CDR3 DNA sequence: TGCGCCAGCACTTTTAGAACGCCGAACTATGGCTACACCTTC.

The chain carries TRBV7-9 and TRBJ1-1; a possible D gene is TRBD1 (6 bases). The V and J ends lost 7 bases and 3 bases respectively, with 21 bases between them. Germline lookup yields CDR1 SEHNR and CDR2 FQNEAQ (reference sequence). CDR3 length: 16 residues. The CDR3 loop is CASTHMGNRVDTEAFF. The CDR3 DNA follows: TGTGCCAGCACCCACATGGGGAACAGGGTGGACACTGAAGCTTTCTTT.

The V call is TRBV27, the J call TRBJ1-5; 9 bases match TRBD1. The junction had 11 bases not matched to a gene; V was cut back by 6 bases and J by 2 bases. CDR1 and CDR2 from the germline V gene are MNHEY and SMNVEV (reference sequence). This CDR3 has 17 residues. CDR3 nucleotide sequence: TGTGCCAGCAGGTGGACAGGGGCCGGGGTGGGCAATCAGCCCCAGCATTTT. It is translated as CASRWTGAGVGNQPQHF.

The chain uses TRBV4-2 and TRBJ1-2, with 8 bases lining up with TRBD1. Germline V gene data show CDR1 as LGHNA and CDR2 as YNFKEQ. The ends lost 8 bases at V and 4 bases at J; junction bases unmatched: 12. The CDR3 totals 15 residues. The CDR3 sequence is CASGTGTGGFYGYTF. The CDR3 DNA is TGTGCCAGCGGGACGGGGACAGGCGGTTTCTATGGCTACACCTTC.

The chain links TRBV23-1 to TRBJ1-4, with 10 bases lining up with TRBD1. TRBV23-1 is classed as an ORF, of uncertain function. This CDR3 has 13 residues. The V and J ends lost 8 bases and 12 bases, in that order; junction bases with no gene match: 9. CDR3 amino acids: CASGGTGVVELFF. CDR3 nucleotide sequence: TGCGCCAGCGGTGGGACAGGGGTTGTTGAACTGTTTTTT.

This chain links TRBV5-4 with TRBJ1-2; tentatively, D is TRBD1 (5 bases). There are 16 residues in the CDR3. V gave up 4 bases and J gave up 2 bases, with 18 bases separating them. The germline gives CDR1 SGHNT, CDR2 YYREEE (reference sequence). The CDR3: CASSPGGGAVNYGYTF. In DNA form, the CDR3 reads TGTGCCAGCAGCCCGGGTGGCGGGGCGGTGAACTATGGCTACACCTTC.

This clone was recorded a few times. The chain has TRBV2 and TRBJ1-4; TRBD1 is a possible D gene (6 bases). Germline values: CDR1 SNHLY, CDR2 FYNNEI. V was trimmed by 2 bases and J by 8 bases, leaving 9 bases between them. This CDR3 is built from 13 residues. CDR3 in amino acids: CASSETGREKLFF. CDR3 DNA: TGTGCCAGCAGTGAAACAGGGCGGGAAAAACTGTTTTTT.

This clone appeared a few times. The chain has TRBV18 and TRBJ1-3, with D uncertain. CDR1 and CDR2 from the germline V gene are KGHSH and LQKENI. This CDR3 comprises 17 residues. Trimming stripped 1 base from V and 0 bases from J, with 13 bases between. CDR3 DNA: TGTGCCAGCTCACCACGTGGTGAAGCTCTCTCTGGAAACACCATATATTTT. Its protein product is CASSPRGEALSGNTIYF.

This clone was counted between two and nine times. The genes are TRBV19 and TRBJ2-1; possibly TRBD1 for D (5 bases). From germline, CDR1 is LNHDA and CDR2 SQIVND (reference sequence). V was pared by 6 bases and J by 9 bases, with 21 bases between. The CDR3 runs to 15 residues. The CDR3 DNA follows: TGTGCCAGTAGAATGGGGCAGGATTATAGGGCTGAGCAGTTCTTC. Translated, it gives CASRMGQDYRAEQFF.

The gene calls are TRBV2 and TRBJ2-4; 16 bases agree with TRBD2. CDR1 and CDR2 from the germline V gene are SNHLY and FYNNEI. V was pared by 5 bases and J by 1 base, with 8 bases of the junction left unmatched. This CDR3 spans 19 amino acids. Here the CDR3 DNA reads TGTGCCAGCAGTACATCCGGGACTAGCGGGGGGGCCGCCAAAAACATTCAGTACTTC. This gives the protein CASSTSGTSGGAAKNIQYF.

The genes are TRBV7-6 and TRBJ2-6; D unclear. Germline V gene lookup returns CDR1 SGHVS and CDR2 FNYEAQ. The germline V and J ends were trimmed by 7 bases and 0 bases, with 7 bases remaining between them. This CDR3 is built from 14 residues. DNA of the CDR3: TGTGCCAGCACCTCCGGCTCTGGGGCCAACGTCCTGACTTTC. Its protein product is CASTSGSGANVLTF.

The chain recombines TRBV6-5 with TRBJ2-7, with D possibly matching TRBD1 (5 bases). Trimming took 6 bases from V and 6 from J, leaving 12 bases between them. This CDR3 comprises 12 residues. The germline V gene has CDR1 MNHEY and CDR2 SVGAGI. The CDR3, as DNA: TGTGCCAGCAGGGTCAGGGCCGGCGAGCAGTACTTC. Its translation is CASRVRAGEQYF.

The chain couples TRBV30 to TRBJ2-2; weak D call: TRBD2 (5 bases). CDR3 length: 12 amino acids. CDR1 GTSNPN and CDR2 SVGIG come from the germline V gene (reference sequence). V shed 5 bases and J shed 6 bases, with 10 bases lying between them. The CDR3 loop is CAWGIGAGELFF. CDR3 nucleotide sequence: TGTGCCTGGGGTATCGGGGCCGGGGAGCTGTTTTTT.

The chain employs TRBV7-6 and TRBJ2-3; 9 nucleotides match TRBD1. V was clipped by 5 bases and J by 0 bases; unmatched bases: 6. The germline CDR1 and CDR2 sequences are SGHVS and FNYEAQ. The CDR3 has 16 amino acids. CDR3 sequence (DNA): TGTGCCAGCAGCCCTAGGACAGGGGACAGCACAGATACGCAGTATTTT. Its protein is CASSPRTGDSTDTQYF.

The gene calls are TRBV14 and TRBJ1-1, with D perhaps TRBD1 (5 bases). The CDR3 is 13 residues long. Germline CDR1 and CDR2: SGHDN and FVKESK. V gave up 5 bases and J gave up 2 bases, with 9 bases separating them. CDR3 region: CASSDQGNTEAFF. The CDR3 DNA follows: TGTGCCAGCAGCGATCAGGGAAACACTGAAGCTTTCTTT.

This clone was detected once. Other DNA variants within this sample encode the same CDR3. The chain joins TRBV19 to TRBJ1-1; D remains unclear. This CDR3 region has 13 residues. In germline, CDR1 is LNHDA, CDR2 SQIVND (reference sequence). The V and J ends lost 2 bases and 1 base respectively, with 5 bases between them. The DNA for the CDR3 is TGTGCCAGTAGTATAAACTCGAACACTGAAGCTTTCTTT. Translating it yields CASSINSNTEAFF. The entire variable domain, with the rest obtained from reference TRBV19 and TRBJ1-1, is as follows: DGGITQSPKYLFRKEGQNVTLSCEQNLNHDAMYWYRQDPGQGLRLIYYSQIVNDFQKGDIAEGYSVSREKKESFPLTVTSAQKNPTAFYLCASSINSNTEAFFGQGTRLTVV.

The V and J genes are TRBV5-1 and TRBJ2-3; 13 positions agree with TRBD2. CDR3 length: 16 amino acids. V was pared by 3 bases and J by 2 bases, with 3 bases of the junction left unmatched. Germline CDR1 and CDR2: SGHRS and YFSETQ. The CDR3 sequence: CASSSGTSGNTDTQYF. The CDR3, as DNA: TGCGCCAGCAGCTCCGGGACTAGCGGGAACACAGATACGCAGTATTTT.

The rearrangement uses TRBV5-6 and TRBJ1-2; 7 bases agree with TRBD1. Trimming removed 6 bases from V and 0 bases from J; junction bases left unmatched: 5. The CDR3 spans 14 residues. CDR1 and CDR2 (germline): SGHDT, YYEEEE. The CDR3 nucleotides read TGTGCCAGCACAAGGGGGCAGACTAACTATGGCTACACCTTC. This sequence encodes CASTRGQTNYGYTF.